What follows are 27 T cell receptor beta chains derived from one specimen sequenced in a study of cytotoxic CD8 clonotypes in ibrutinib-treated CLL (dated by TCRdb to the early 2020s). Library prep was done by the immunoSEQ multiplex PCR assay. This is the immuneACCESS table as TCRdb keeps it, with only in-frame sequences that have V and J called. A part of the clones is gone; compared with another copy, unresolved V genes explain less than half, and the rest is unexplained. The sample includes around 30,000 clones, with around three fifths observed a single time. Roughly 5.1% of the sample is in the top ten clones. This specimen consisted of PBMCs, obtained before ibrutinib treatment. The receptors here all came from a human donor with chronic lymphocytic leukemia.

The J gene is TRBJ2-1, the V gene TRBV4-3; 8 nucleotides match TRBD1. Trimming at V came to 4 bases and at J to 13 bases, leaving 9 bases not matched to a gene. Germline values: CDR1 LGHNA, CDR2 YSLEER. The CDR3 consists of 13 residues. CDR3 residues: CASSRDRGGVQFF. The CDR3 nucleotides read TGCGCCAGCAGCCGCGACAGGGGCGGGGTCCAGTTCTTC.

CDR3 DNA: TGTGCCAGCAGTGGGGGGGACCCGGCCTACAATGAGCAGTTCTTC. This translates into CASSGGDPAYNEQFF. The chain carries TRBV6-5 and TRBJ2-1; 7 nucleotides match TRBD2. Germline-derived CDR1 and CDR2 are MNHEY and SVGAGI. The CDR3 is 15 amino acids. V dropped 5 bases and J dropped 2; count of bases not matched to a gene: 6.

By sample share, this clone is medium-sized (0.01 to 0.1%). The chain recombines TRBV28 with TRBJ1-2, with 7 bases that match TRBD1. Germline trimming cut 6 bases from V and 7 bases from J; bases unmatched to any gene: 5. CDR1 and CDR2 from the germline V gene are MDHEN and SYDVKM. The CDR3 has 12 amino acids. CDR3 nucleotide sequence: TGTGCCAGCAGGGCAGGGGGTTTTGGCTACACCTTC. Protein sequence: CASRAGGFGYTF.

The chain employs TRBV5-1 and TRBJ2-1; 13 positions match TRBD2. CDR1 and CDR2 (germline): SGHRS, YFSETQ. Trimming at V came to 1 base and at J to 6 bases, leaving 7 bases not matched to a gene. This CDR3 has 17 residues. DNA of the CDR3: TGCGCCAGCAGCTTGACGGGGACTAGCGGGGTATTCAATGAGCAGTTCTTC. As protein: CASSLTGTSGVFNEQFF.

This clone was seen a single time. The chain recombines TRBV10-3 with TRBJ1-5, with D possibly being TRBD1 (5 bases). This CDR3 region has 13 residues. Per the germline V gene, CDR1 is ENHRY and CDR2 is SYGVKD. V lost 6 bases and J 5 bases, leaving 11 bases between the germline ends. The CDR3 DNA sequence: TGTGCCATCAGGGAGGGGTGGTATCAGCCCCAGCATTTT. It yields the protein CAIREGWYQPQHF.

The rearrangement links TRBV7-3 to TRBJ2-2; no reliable D call. This CDR3 contains 14 residues. The V and J ends lost 5 bases and 2 bases respectively, with 9 bases between them. Germline lookup yields CDR1 SGHTA and CDR2 FQGTGA. CDR3 coding DNA: TGTGCCAGCAGCCGAATCCAAAACACCGGGGAGCTGTTTTTT. Translation: CASSRIQNTGELFF.

For the CDR3, the DNA is TGTGCCAGCAGTGAGTGTAGCAGACACTATGTCGACACTGAAGCTTTCTTT. Translated, it gives CASSECSRHYVDTEAFF. The genes are TRBV6-4 and TRBJ1-1; no definite D call. Trimming removed 3 bases from V and 3 bases from J, with 20 bases in between. The CDR3 consists of 17 residues. Germline-derived CDR1 and CDR2 are MRHNA and SNTAGT.

V usage is TRBV10-2 and J usage is TRBJ2-5, with unresolved D. CDR3 length: 14 amino acids. V lost 5 bases, J lost 5 bases, and 15 bases lay in between. Germline V gene sequence: CDR1 WSHSY, CDR2 SAAADI. The CDR3 is CASSSVIPGETQYF. CDR3 nucleotides: TGCGCCAGCAGTTCGGTCATCCCCGGCGAGACCCAGTACTTC.

The chain combines TRBV9 with TRBJ1-1, with a possible D match to TRBD1 (6 bases). Looked up from germline, CDR1 is SGDLS and CDR2 is YYNGEE. The CDR3 runs to 17 residues. The V end was cut by 0 bases, the J end by 0 bases, with 15 bases between. DNA of the CDR3: TGTGCCAGCAGCGTAGTCGGGGGCGGAGGGATGAACACTGAAGCTTTCTTT. Protein: CASSVVGGGGMNTEAFF.

The chain links TRBV11-3 to TRBJ2-1; TRBD1 aligns across 10 bases. This CDR3 is 15 amino acids long. Germline CDR1 SGHNT, CDR2 YENEEA. The J segment lost 9 bases and the V segment lost 4 bases, leaving 9 bases of the junction unmatched. The CDR3 here is CASSSRQGARGEQFF. The CDR3 bases are TGTGCCAGCAGCTCAAGACAGGGGGCGCGGGGTGAGCAGTTCTTC.

The chain uses TRBV14 and TRBJ1-6; TRBD1 matches 8 bases. J lost 6 bases, V lost 1 base, and 5 bases had no gene match. Germline assignment: CDR1 SGHDN and CDR2 FVKESK. This CDR3 has 16 residues. The DNA of the CDR3 is TGTGCCAGCAGCCAAGGGACAGGGTTACGTAATTCACCCCTCCACTTT. Its protein is CASSQGTGLRNSPLHF.

This chain uses TRBV4-3 with TRBJ1-2; the D is unclear. CDR3 length equals 18 residues. Germline CDR1 reads LGHNA; CDR2 reads YSLEER. The germline V and J ends were trimmed by 1 base and 1 base, with 19 bases remaining between them. The CDR3 reads CASSQVIGFSGRNYGYTF. The CDR3 DNA follows: TGCGCCAGCAGCCAAGTGATCGGGTTCAGCGGTCGTAACTATGGCTACACCTTC.

The genes are TRBV2 and TRBJ2-1; a possible D gene is TRBD2 (7 bases). Germline V lookup: CDR1 SNHLY, CDR2 FYNNEI. Trimming pared 3 bases from V and 7 bases from J, leaving 16 bases between. The CDR3 spans 15 residues. CDR3 residues: CASSERGLVKNEQFF. The CDR3 DNA reads as TGTGCCAGCAGTGAGCGGGGGCTGGTTAAGAATGAGCAGTTCTTC.

This clone has a handful of counts. V gene TRBV18 combines with J gene TRBJ2-3; TRBD2 matches at 9 bases. Germline V gene sequence: CDR1 KGHSH, CDR2 LQKENI. Losses at the gene ends were 5 bases for V and 4 bases for J; bases not matched to a gene: 10. The CDR3 is 16 amino acids. The CDR3 nucleotides read TGTGCCAGCTCAACGACCCTAGCGGGGTGGGCAGATACGCAGTATTTT. Its translation: CASSTTLAGWADTQYF.

The chain links TRBV6-1 to TRBJ2-5, with D hard to call. Germline V gene data show CDR1 as MNHNS and CDR2 as SASEGT. V was shortened by 1 base and J by 5 bases, with 2 bases between the two germline ends. The CDR3 contains 11 residues. CDR3 region: CASSEGETQYF. CDR3 nucleotide sequence: TGTGCCAGCAGTGAAGGGGAGACCCAGTACTTC.

CDR3 in DNA: TGCGCCAGCAGCCAAGAATCGGGACAGGGAAGCACAGATACGCAGTATTTT. Its protein product is CASSQESGQGSTDTQYF. The V gene is TRBV4-1, the J gene TRBJ2-3; 9 bases line up with TRBD1. The junction had 4 bases not matched to a gene; V was cut back by 0 bases and J by 0 bases. The CDR3 sequence is 17 residues long. Germline loops: CDR1 MGHRA, CDR2 YSYEKL.

CDR3 DNA sequence: TGTGCCAGCAGCGTAGGGTCAGGGGGACAGCACACTGAAGCTTTCTTT. This gives the protein CASSVGSGGQHTEAFF. The V and J genes are TRBV9 and TRBJ1-1; 7 nucleotides match TRBD1. The CDR3 extends over 16 amino acids. Germline-derived CDR1 and CDR2 are SGDLS and YYNGEE. V lost 0 bases and J lost 3; bases outside the gene matches: 8.

J is TRBJ2-2 and V is TRBV7-2; D unresolved. Germline CDR1 and CDR2: SGHTA and FQGNSA. The CDR3 spans 19 residues. Trimming shortened V by 4 bases and J by 1 base, and 22 bases separated the two germline ends. The CDR3 DNA sequence: TGTGCCAGCAGCTCCTGGACGGCACAGAAAACCCTGAACACCGGGGAGCTGTTTTTT. Protein: CASSSWTAQKTLNTGELFF.

The genes are TRBV11-2 and TRBJ2-5; D gene uncertain. CDR3 length equals 13 residues. CDR1 SGHAT and CDR2 FQNNGV come from the germline V gene. V was shortened by 2 bases and J by 3 bases, with 7 bases between the two germline ends. CDR3 loop: CASSLWVEETQYF. The DNA for the CDR3 is TGTGCCAGCAGCTTATGGGTGGAAGAGACCCAGTACTTC.

There are a few counts of this clone. V is TRBV4-3 and J is TRBJ1-2; 10 bases are a match to TRBD1. Germline CDR1 is LGHNA and CDR2 is YSLEER. The CDR3 spans 15 residues. J was trimmed by 5 bases and V by 3 bases; bases with no gene match: 6. CDR3 coding DNA: TGCGCCAGCAGCCAGTCGACAGGGGGCGATTATGGCTACACCTTC. Translating it yields CASSQSTGGDYGYTF.

The chain recombines TRBV5-6 with TRBJ1-3; D is ambiguous. The CDR3 spans 16 residues. Germline V gene lookup returns CDR1 SGHDT and CDR2 YYEEEE. Trimming took 4 bases from V and 2 from J, leaving 16 bases between them. CDR3 nucleotide sequence: TGTGCCAGCAGCCGTTTGGACTGGAGCCCTGGAAACACCATATATTTT. Translation gives CASSRLDWSPGNTIYF. Complete variable domain (other parts from reference TRBV5-6 and TRBJ1-3): DAGVTQSPTHLIKTRGQQVTLRCSPKSGHDTVSWYQQALGQGPQFIFQYYEEEERQRGNFPDRFSGHQFPNYSSELNVNALLLGDSALYLCASSRLDWSPGNTIYFGEGSWLTVV.

The chain joins TRBV9 to TRBJ1-2, with 7 positions matching TRBD1. This CDR3 comprises 15 residues. J was trimmed by 4 bases and V by 0 bases; bases with no gene match: 6. Germline-derived CDR1 and CDR2 are SGDLS and YYNGEE. CDR3 bases: TGTGCCAGCAGCGTAGGGGCAGGGGGGACCTATGGCTACACCTTC. Its translation is CASSVGAGGTYGYTF.

The gene calls are TRBV18 and TRBJ1-1; D possibly corresponds to TRBD1 (5 bases). Trimming pared 3 bases from V and 3 bases from J, leaving 8 bases between. Germline-derived CDR1 and CDR2 are KGHSH and LQKENI. The CDR3 is 13 residues long. CDR3 in DNA: TGTGCCAGCTCACCCGACAGATACACTGAAGCTTTCTTT. This gives the protein CASSPDRYTEAFF. The full variable domain, its missing parts supplied by reference TRBV18 and TRBJ1-1, is NAGVMQNPRHLVRRRGQEARLRCSPMKGHSHVYWYRQLPEEGLKFMVYLQKENIIDESGMPKERFSAEFPKEGPSILRIQQVVRGDSAAYFCASSPDRYTEAFFGQGTRLTVV.

V is TRBV10-3 and J is TRBJ2-1; the match to TRBD2 covers 9 bases. The CDR3 runs 15 residues. V shed 6 bases, J shed 0 bases, and the junction held 3 bases outside the gene matches. The germline V gene encodes CDR1 ENHRY and CDR2 SYGVKD. The CDR3 DNA sequence: TGTGCCATCAGCCAGCGGGGGGACTCCTACAATGAGCAGTTCTTC. Translated: CAISQRGDSYNEQFF.

V and J are TRBV7-9 and TRBJ2-2; D is uncertain. CDR3 size: 17 residues. Trimming took 4 bases from V and 0 from J, leaving 15 bases between them. Germline-derived CDR1 and CDR2 are SEHNR and FQNEAQ (reference sequence). The CDR3 DNA reads TGTGCCAGCAGCTCTCATTCAATGGGTTCGAACACCGGGGAGCTGTTTTTT. This translates into CASSSHSMGSNTGELFF.

V usage is TRBV9 and J usage is TRBJ2-7; 7 bases fit TRBD2. The CDR3 has 15 amino acids. V lost 0 bases and J lost 4; bases outside the gene matches: 7. The V gene's germline CDR1 is SGDLS and CDR2 YYNGEE. Here the CDR3 DNA reads TGTGCCAGCAGCGTAGAAGCGGGGCGCGGGTACGAGCAGTACTTC. Amino acid sequence: CASSVEAGRGYEQYF.

The chain recombines TRBV2 with TRBJ2-5, with 8 bases that match TRBD1. This CDR3 has 14 residues. Germline values: CDR1 SNHLY, CDR2 FYNNEI. The V and J ends lost 6 bases and 4 bases, in that order; junction bases with no gene match: 7. The CDR3 nucleotides read TGTGCCAGCAGGGATAGGACAGGGCCAGAGACCCAGTACTTC. It is translated as CASRDRTGPETQYF.